This T cell receptor (beta chain) was recorded in a study of OX40 agonist ivuxolimab in advanced cancers. General observations from the study: Low normalized clonal expansion also occurred in some nonresponding patients.

The method was immunoSEQ multiplex PCR; TCRdb's version includes in-frame clones alone and lacks a portion of them. Found here are about 77,000 clones, roughly 80% of them singletons; the top ten hold 4% to 6%. CDR1 is KGHSH and CDR2 is LQKENI in the germline V gene. This CDR3 is 15 amino acids long. Trimming stripped 3 bases from V and 5 bases from J, with 14 bases between. About this clone itself: Its specificity is unknown.

The material was CD4+ or CD8+ T cells sorted from blood, obtained in a trial of the OX40 agonist ivuxolimab. The receptor was isolated from an adult with an advanced solid tumor such as melanoma, head and neck, liver or kidney cancer. J is TRBJ1-3 and V is TRBV18, with a possible D match to TRBD1 (6 bases). The CDR3 region is CASSPEQGPRNTIYF. CDR3 DNA: TGTGCCAGCTCACCCGAACAGGGTCCCAGAAACACCATATATTTT.